The 7 T cell receptor beta chains in this list originate from one sample, sequenced in a study of graft-versus-host responses after intestinal transplantation. These TCRs' antigens remain unknown. Here immunoSEQ multiplex PCR was the method, and the copy in TCRdb shows in-frame clones only, minus some. The sample yields around 90,000 clones, approximately 94% seen once. Specimen: unstimulated CD4+ T cells sorted from spleen or lymph node cells, collected before transplant. All receptors derive from a human donor who was the organ donor for an intestinal transplant.

This chain links TRBV6-1 with TRBJ1-1; possible D gene TRBD1, 6 bases. Deletions cut 4 bases from V and 6 bases from J, with 15 bases between. This CDR3 contains 14 residues. The germline V gene has CDR1 MNHNS and CDR2 SASEGT. The CDR3 bases are TGTGCCAGCAGTGGATTTAGGGGGTCCCCTGAAGCTTTCTTT. This codes for CASSGFRGSPEAFF.

This CDR3 reads CASSPMGSGEQYF. The CDR3 nucleotides are TGTGCCAGCAGCCCTATGGGGTCCGGGGAGCAGTACTTC. The chain combines TRBV7-3 with TRBJ2-7; D uncertain. V lost 5 bases and J 7 bases, leaving 15 bases between the germline ends. This CDR3 has 13 residues. In germline, CDR1 is SGHTA, CDR2 FQGTGA.

The gene calls are TRBV7-2 and TRBJ2-7; weak D call: TRBD1 (5 bases). CDR1 is SGHTA, CDR2 FQGNSA, per germline. V dropped 3 bases and J dropped 5 bases, with 8 bases sitting between them. The CDR3 contains 12 residues. The CDR3 region has the DNA TGTGCCAGCAGCTTCCAGACAGACGAGCAGTACTTC. Translation gives CASSFQTDEQYF.

This rearrangement joins TRBV5-1 to TRBJ2-3, with 7 bases identical to TRBD1. The junction had 14 bases not matched to a gene; V was cut back by 1 base and J by 3 bases. Germline-derived CDR1 and CDR2 are SGHRS and YFSETQ. This CDR3 spans 18 amino acids. Here the CDR3 reads CASSLISGTAASTDTQYF. The CDR3 DNA reads as TGCGCCAGCAGCTTGATCTCGGGGACAGCGGCCTCGACAGATACGCAGTATTTT. The variable domain in full, completed from reference TRBV5-1 and TRBJ2-3, reads KAGVTQTPRYLIKTRGQQVTLSCSPISGHRSVSWYQQTPGQGLQFLFEYFSETQRNKGNFPGRFSGRQFSNSRSEMNVSTLELGDSALYLCASSLISGTAASTDTQYFGPGTRLTVL.

The V gene is TRBV2, the J gene TRBJ1-1; 9 positions agree with TRBD1. This CDR3 region has 14 residues. Germline trimming cut 6 bases from V and 4 bases from J; bases unmatched to any gene: 6. In germline, CDR1 is SNHLY, CDR2 FYNNEI. The CDR3 protein is CASRGQGSTTEAFF. CDR3 bases: TGTGCCAGCAGGGGACAGGGATCTACCACTGAAGCTTTCTTT.

V gene TRBV10-3 combines with J gene TRBJ2-5, with D perhaps TRBD1 (6 bases). The J call is doubtful: the DNA matches TRBJ2-7 better. The CDR3 loop spans 16 amino acids. Germline CDR1 reads ENHRY; CDR2 reads SYGVKD. CDR3 in DNA: TGTGCCATCAGTGAGAGGGGGACGGGTGATTCCTACGAGCAGTACTTC. Its translation: CAISERGTGDSYEQYF.

The chain couples TRBV5-1 to TRBJ2-3; D not certain. Looked up from germline, CDR1 is SGHRS and CDR2 is YFSETQ. There are 14 residues in the CDR3. V lost 0 bases, J lost 4 bases, and 9 bases lay in between. CDR3 nucleotides: TGCGCCAGCAGCTTGGGGAATCGCGCAGATACGCAGTATTTT. This encodes CASSLGNRADTQYF.